This record covers a single T cell receptor (beta chain). Its antigen is as yet unknown. A multiplex PCR was run with 60 Vbeta primers and 13 Jbeta primers. Sequencing was performed with immunoSEQ multiplex PCR; in TCRdb, only in-frame clones are kept and a portion is missing. This sample has approximately 60,000 clones; 83% occur once, and the top ten carry 4.3%. This sample was included in a study of cytomegalovirus exposure and HLA in healthy donors. Study observations and caveats: Reportedly, HLA-A and HLA-B alleles of most subjects were accurately predicted from TCR beta. The classifier reportedly diagnosed cytomegalovirus status with high sensitivity and specificity. TCR beta chains numbering 150 to 200 were designated cytomegalovirus-associated.

V lost 5 bases and J lost 5; bases outside the gene matches: 4. Germline V gives CDR1 GTSNPN, CDR2 SVGIG (reference sequence). The CDR3 is 12 residues long. The material sequenced was PBMCs. The clonotype was recovered from a man in his thirties or forties in good health and CMV-seronegative. The V call is TRBV30, the J call TRBJ1-1; 8 bases fit TRBD1. The CDR3 reads CAWWTGKTEAFF. The CDR3 bases are TGTGCCTGGTGGACAGGGAAAACTGAAGCTTTCTTT.